This T cell receptor (beta chain) stems from a study of beta chain features in type 1 diabetes. Whole-study findings and limits: Here, the possible influence of HLA type (on TCRB rearrangement) remained unresolved.

Based on CD45RO/CCR7/CD25/CD127/CD95/CD27, CD4+ regulatory, stem cell-like memory, naive and central memory cells were sorted. Every isolated RNA sample was fully reverse transcribed, so sequencing captured expressed TCRB transcripts. Assay used: immunoSEQ multiplex PCR; TCRdb lists only in-frame clones, some missing. The data hold 400,000 to 550,000 clones, with roughly an eighth observed a single time. Germline assignment: CDR1 MDHEN and CDR2 SYDVKM. The CDR3 is made up of 16 amino acids. The V and J ends lost 3 bases and 1 base, in that order; junction bases with no gene match: 6. About this clone: Its specificity is not known.

Sequenced material: naive CD4+ T cells from blood. The genes are TRBV28 and TRBJ1-5; TRBD1 agrees at 7 bases. The TCR was taken from a young woman in good health. The DNA of the CDR3 is TGTGCCAGCAGTTTCCCCACAGGGGTCAGCAATCAGCCCCAGCATTTT. Translated: CASSFPTGVSNQPQHF.